These 17 T cell receptor beta chains share one sample of origin, sequenced in a study of identical twins. MiXCR was run by TCRdb on the 5' RACE reads, yielding one entry per CDR3 protein. The table shows about 520,000 distinct CDR3 sequences, with less than 25% occurring only once. The sample also formed part of further work on T cells expressing NK-cell markers.

The source material was CD4+ T cells sorted from blood. These receptors were taken from a woman aged 18 to 35 in good health.

The genes are TRBV5-1 and TRBJ2-7; tentatively, D is TRBD1 (5 bases). CDR3 length equals 17 residues. CDR1 SGHRS and CDR2 YFSETQ come from the germline V gene. Trimming shortened V by 4 bases and J by 3 bases, and 23 bases separated the two germline ends. The CDR3 DNA is TGCGCCAGCAGCCCTCAGCCCCAGGGTCCTTTAGACTACGAGCAGTACTTC. This gives the protein CASSPQPQGPLDYEQYF.

V usage is TRBV6-2 or TRBV6-3 and J usage is TRBJ2-1; D is perhaps TRBD2 (6 bases). The CDR3 totals 14 residues. Trimming stripped 4 bases from V and 8 bases from J, with 15 bases between. Per the germline V gene, CDR1 is MNHEY and CDR2 is SVGEGT. This CDR3 reads CASSFGRDIYEQFF. As DNA, the CDR3 is TGTGCCAGCAGTTTTGGGCGGGATATCTATGAGCAGTTCTTC.

This clonotype showed up just a few times. The chain recombines TRBV15 with TRBJ2-2; 7 bases map to TRBD1. There are 16 residues in the CDR3. V shed 1 base and J 6 bases; nucleotides not matched to a gene: 8. CDR1 is LNHNV, CDR2 YYDKDF, per germline (reference sequence). As DNA, the CDR3 is TGTGCCACCAGCAGAGGCCGACAGGGCCAAGCCGGGGAGCTGTTTTTT. Translation gives CATSRGRQGQAGELFF.

This clonotype was seen a few times. The chain recombines TRBV4-1 with TRBJ1-5; D is ambiguous. The length of the CDR3 is 15 residues. Germline CDR1 reads MGHRA; CDR2 reads YSYEKL. V was clipped by 0 bases and J by 4 bases, with 10 bases between them. CDR3 region: CASSQDEGVNQPQHF. The DNA of the CDR3 is TGCGCCAGCAGCCAAGATGAGGGAGTAAATCAGCCCCAGCATTTT.

The rearrangement uses TRBV7-6 and TRBJ2-3, with 7 positions matching TRBD2. This CDR3 comprises 16 residues. Trimming at V came to 1 base and at J to 8 bases, leaving 12 bases not matched to a gene. The germline gives CDR1 SGHVS, CDR2 FNYEAQ. In nucleotides, the CDR3 is TGTGCCAGCAGCTTAGGAGGCCGCGCGGGGGAGGGTACGCAGTATTTT. Translation: CASSLGGRAGEGTQYF.

This clonotype was recorded many times. The genes are TRBV19 and TRBJ1-5; no firm D call. The CDR3 covers 15 residues. Germline lookup yields CDR1 LNHDA and CDR2 SQIVND (reference sequence). The V and J ends lost 3 bases and 2 bases respectively, with 11 bases between them. CDR3 in DNA: TGTGCCAGTAGTATTAAAGGGTCGGGCAATCAGCCCCAGCATTTT. Its translation: CASSIKGSGNQPQHF.

This sequence joins TRBV25-1 and TRBJ2-7; D might be TRBD2 (7 bases). The CDR3 covers 15 residues. Per germline, CDR1 MGHDK and CDR2 SYGVNS. The V and J ends lost 2 bases and 6 bases respectively, with 17 bases between them. The CDR3 coding sequence is TGTGCCAGCAGTGAACCCGGACTAGGGACACGCGAGCAGTACTTC. It translates to CASSEPGLGTREQYF.

In this sample, this clonotype turned up a few times. The chain uses TRBV20-1 and TRBJ2-2; D might be TRBD2 (5 bases). The V end lost 1 base, the J end lost 2 bases, and 17 bases lay between the germline ends. This CDR3 spans 17 amino acids. CDR1 is DFQATT, CDR2 SNEGSKA, per germline (reference sequence). The CDR3 sequence: CSARAGYLSPNTGELFF. The CDR3 DNA sequence: TGCAGTGCTAGAGCGGGATACCTCAGTCCAAACACCGGGGAGCTGTTTTTT.

This clonotype occurred a few times. The CDR3 reads CAWRGRSDTQYF. DNA of the CDR3: TGTGCCTGGAGGGGCAGATCAGATACGCAGTATTTT. The rearrangement links TRBV30 to TRBJ2-3, with D hard to call. Germline CDR1 and CDR2: GTSNPN and SVGIG (reference sequence). This CDR3 spans 12 amino acids. Trimming left V 3 bases short and J 4 bases short, with 8 bases between.

The V and J genes are TRBV9 and TRBJ2-2, with D perhaps matching TRBD2 (6 bases). The CDR3 sequence is 15 residues long. V shed 0 bases and J shed 7 bases, with 13 bases lying between them. Per the germline V gene, CDR1 is SGDLS and CDR2 is YYNGEE. The CDR3 region has the DNA TGTGCCAGCAGCGTAGACGGGAGATCAGGCGGGGAGCTGTTTTTT. Protein product: CASSVDGRSGGELFF.

This clonotype was detected ten times or more. This rearrangement joins TRBV20-1 to TRBJ1-2; D uncertain. V lost 4 bases and J 4 bases, leaving 10 bases between the germline ends. Germline V gene sequence: CDR1 DFQATT, CDR2 SNEGSKA (reference sequence). CDR3 size: 12 residues. CDR3 in amino acids: CSATQPPYGYTF. The DNA of the CDR3 is TGCAGTGCTACCCAGCCCCCCTATGGCTACACCTTC.

The J gene is TRBJ2-3, the V gene TRBV7-1; D not resolved. TRBV7-1 is an ORF; its function is uncertain. The CDR3 is 12 residues long. The V and J ends lost 3 bases and 6 bases respectively, with 7 bases between them. CDR3 sequence reads: CASSSTWDTQYF. CDR3 sequence (DNA): TGTGCCAGCAGCTCGACTTGGGATACGCAGTATTTT.

This chain connects TRBV29-1 to TRBJ1-5; D ambiguous. This CDR3 region has 13 residues. Trimming removed 6 bases at V and 1 base at J, with 10 bases between. Germline values: CDR1 SQVTM, CDR2 ANQGSEA. The CDR3 DNA is TGCAGCGTCGGACGGGAAAGCAATCAGCCCCAGCATTTT. Translating gives CSVGRESNQPQHF.

The table lists this clonotype with a few counts. This chain joins TRBV5-1 and TRBJ2-7; D is uncertain. CDR1 is SGHRS, CDR2 YFSETQ, per germline. With 6 bases removed from V and 0 bases from J, the gap between germline ends came to 10 bases. This CDR3 is 13 amino acids long. For the CDR3, the DNA is TGCGCCAGCAAAGCGCCGAGCTCCTACGAGCAGTACTTC. This encodes CASKAPSSYEQYF.

The DNA of the CDR3 is TGCAGTGCTCGCCTGCCGGGGAGCACAGATACGCAGTATTTT. As protein: CSARLPGSTDTQYF. The rearrangement joins TRBV20-1 to TRBJ2-3; D is possibly TRBD2 (5 bases). V lost 5 bases and J lost 0, with 12 bases in between. The CDR3 runs 14 residues. Germline assignment: CDR1 DFQATT and CDR2 SNEGSKA (reference sequence).

This clonotype was detected only a few times. The chain uses TRBV27 and TRBJ1-6, with 8 nucleotides matching TRBD1. V was clipped by 8 bases and J by 10 bases; unmatched bases: 7. CDR1 and CDR2 (germline): MNHEY, SMNVEV (reference sequence). The length of the CDR3 is 13 residues. CDR3 nucleotides: TGTGCCAGCCAACAGGGGGTCGTATCACCCCTCCACTTT. Amino acid sequence: CASQQGVVSPLHF.

The rearrangement uses TRBV6-1 and TRBJ1-2; TRBD1 agrees at 9 bases. Germline V gene data show CDR1 as MNHNS and CDR2 as SASEGT. This CDR3 spans 13 amino acids. Losses at the gene ends were 7 bases for V and 8 bases for J; bases not matched to a gene: 8. The CDR3: CASTPQGAEGYTF. In nucleotides, the CDR3 is TGTGCCAGCACCCCACAGGGGGCCGAGGGCTACACCTTC.